The sequence of this T cell receptor (beta chain) was determined in a study of T cell responses to AZD1222 COVID-19 vaccine. Germline assignment: CDR1 MDHEN and CDR2 SYDVKM. The CDR3 consists of 16 residues. Trimming shortened V by 4 bases and J by 3 bases, and 18 bases separated the two germline ends. Clones were sequenced by immunoSEQ multiplex PCR, and TCRdb holds only the in-frame ones, with some missing. Among around 120,000 clones listed, about 92% were seen once. The material was peripheral blood, obtained on day 0 of AZD1222 vaccination. The clonotype originates from an adult in good health. The chain recombines TRBV28 with TRBJ1-1; D is undetermined. The CDR3 reads CASSSSTLGGYTEAFF. As DNA, the CDR3 is TGTGCCAGCAGTTCCTCGACCCTCGGAGGGTACACTGAAGCTTTCTTT. The whole variable domain, remainder taken from reference TRBV28 and TRBJ1-1, is DVKVTQSSRYLVKRTGEKVFLECVQDMDHENMFWYRQDPGLGLRLIYFSYDVKMKEKGDIPEGYSVSREKKERFSLILESASTNQTSMYLCASSSSTLGGYTEAFFGQGTRLTVV.